This T cell receptor (beta chain) was recorded in a study of cytomegalovirus exposure and HLA in healthy donors (dated by TCRdb to 2017 to 2019). Concerning the study at large: In an earlier analysis of roughly 500 of the donors, about 270 Gb of sequence data and 100 million or so unique TCR beta sequences from about 179 million T cells were reported. Among about 390 genotyped donors of the cohort, an average of around 240,000 unique TCR beta nucleotide sequences were sequenced per donor, around a sixth of them non-productive. Donor age, sex, ethnicity and CMV serostatus were compiled together with the repertoire data. The study aimed to test whether signatures of past pathogen exposure could be identified by cataloging public T cell receptors. About 280 gigabases of sequencing data and around 85 million unique TCR sequences made up an early release that covered several hundred HLA-typed donors. To study patterns of TCR occurrence, a later analysis re-analyzed previously published TCR beta repertoires from around 660 donors and added high-resolution HLA genotyping. Typing coverage varied by locus: roughly 620-630 donors for A, B, C, DRB1 and DQB1; under 550 for DQA1; approximately 610 for DPA1; 450 to 480 for DPB1. An earlier analysis of 587 of the donors used high-throughput TCR beta sequencing to judge whether each TCR beta V gene segment behaved as functional or pseudogenic. The study profiled the T cell repertoires of under 850 subjects by immunosequencing and related them to cytomegalovirus serostatus. Roughly 5 DR-DQ haplotypes were handled as single units for association and clustering, since linkage in the cohort was strong. Rather than drawing on any new phenotypic data, the later analysis identified candidate immune exposures from TCR beta sequences and the way those sequences occurred across donors. Among the approximately 400 genotyped donors, about 85% belonged to the genetic ancestry cluster associated with self-reported Caucasian donors. Besides the first cohort of about 730 subjects, a separate validation cohort made up of over 100 different subjects was used. Both class I and class II loci were covered by HLA typing, at four-digit resolution. To predict cytomegalovirus infection status, the study brought together high-throughput TCR immunosequencing, statistical association of individual TCRs with disease status, and machine learning. A later genetic analysis used genome-wide SNP genotypes for about three fifths of the 666 donors, treating that subset as a discovery cohort. Every repertoire in the discovery cohort had been generated on one and the same sequencing platform. Points the paper makes about the study in general: An association between a missense DCLRE1C variant and V-gene and J-gene trimming of TCR beta chains was found in a later genetic analysis and replicated in an independent cohort. According to a later genetic analysis, donors in an Asian-associated ancestry cluster had fewer N-insertions in productive TCRs than the approximately 630-donor mean. Sequencing depth was assumed to be roughly uniform across donors in the presence/absence analyses, though that assumption may not hold. Because counts were too low, some 17 rarely observed V segments, including chromosome 9 orphons, were left out of the earlier analysis of roughly 600 of the donors. For the cohort, immune exposure information was limited to CMV serostatus. Some IMGT-functional V segments, including TRBV6-2 and TRBV6-3, could not be told apart with the 87-base-pair reads, so those segments were excluded. Linkage disequilibrium might explain the correlated functional status among segregating V segments, but an unknown experimental factor could not be ruled out. While some public TCRs were present in many individuals, most TCR sequences turned up only very rarely across donors. In a later analysis, the rate of TCR association differed among HLA loci, with DRB1 alleles having the most associated TCRs and HLA-C alleles having the fewest. In this cohort, only TCR beta chains were sequenced, and detectable features were limited by the absence of alpha or paired-chain data. HLA typing was unavailable for some donors at each locus, so association tests used only the typed subset. Assigning TCR associations to individual alleles was difficult when HLA alleles, especially DR and DQ, strongly co-occurred. A total of roughly 160 TCR beta chains were listed by the study as associated with cytomegalovirus. It was suggested by the authors that the approach could potentially be generalized to other disease states and immunological phenotypes. A later analysis found that most CMV-associated TCR beta chains appeared HLA-restricted, with HLA associations seemingly driven largely by CMV exposure. A later analysis associated 16,951 TCR beta sequences with specific HLA alleles at a false discovery rate of 0.05. Several of the top co-occurrence clusters appeared to be linked to parvovirus B19, influenza, CMV and Epstein-Barr virus, according to a later analysis. In vitro tests confirmed that three of the cytomegalovirus-associated TCR beta chains recognize cytomegalovirus antigens. An earlier analysis of 587 of the donors showed that most TCR beta V segments appeared in productive rearrangements either about 87% or about 30% of the time, which broadly matched IMGT annotations. A further reported finding was that TCR beta sequences accurately predicted the HLA-A and HLA-B alleles for most subjects in the first cohort. In a later analysis, HLA-associated TCR beta chains were found to be more clonally expanded and to have lower generation probabilities than equally common non-associated chains. In both the original and validation cohorts, the classifier was reported to diagnose cytomegalovirus status with high specificity and sensitivity. A cluster of highly shared sequence variants was judged likely to be a technical artifact of the sequencing pipeline.

The library was generated by the immunoSEQ multiplex PCR assay. For the multiplex PCR, a mixture combining 60 forward primers for TCR Vbeta segments and 13 reverse primers for TCR Jbeta segments was used. A multiplex PCR assay on genomic DNA amplified the CDR3 region of rearranged TCR beta genes. On the Illumina HiSeq System, the amplified TCR beta libraries were sequenced as 87-base-pair reads. The study's processing was this. A later analysis tallied 75 million to 95 million unique TCR beta chains across the 700 or so repertoires, and some 12 million of those chains were shared by two or more donors. A nearest-neighbor algorithm error-corrected the raw reads and collapsed the reads into unique sequences, merging closely related sequences to remove PCR and sequencing errors. To assign V, D and J gene segments, CDR3 sequences were aligned to IMGT reference sequences. Each retained sequence needed at least a six-nucleotide match to both a V gene segment and a J gene segment. Rearrangements were classified as productive when the CDR3 lacked stop codons and remained in frame with V and J, and all other rearrangements were classified as non-productive. Following IMGT convention, CDR3 was defined as the stretch from the second conserved V-encoded cysteine to the conserved J-encoded phenylalanine. In an earlier analysis of 500 to 650 of the donors, sequences lacking an unambiguous match to a single V gene segment were excluded. In an earlier analysis of approximately 610 of the donors, V segments were called functional above 56.7% productive rearrangements and were called segregating when the between-donor standard deviation exceeded 5%. A statistical classification framework was built for diagnosing cytomegalovirus status from the catalog of TCR beta chain sequences. In a later analysis, TCR nucleotide sequences were compared against IMGT/GENE-DB human TR gene sequences so that V and J genes could be assigned. A later analysis assigned CDR3 sequences and most-parsimonious VDJ recombination scenarios with the TCRdist pipeline. In a later analysis, each TCR beta chain was defined by its CDR3 amino acid sequence together with its V-gene family, and reads lacking a unique V-gene family were excluded. As a way to deal with suspected cross-contamination and a sequencing artifact, a later analysis dropped approximately 570 nucleotide sequences that were highly shared and had low generation probability. A later analysis calculated a clonal expansion index for each public chain from normalized within-repertoire ranks of inferred template counts. In a later analysis, generation probabilities were computed with a VDJ recombination model fitted to out-of-frame rearrangements, and the resulting probabilities were checked against IGoR. In a later analysis, hypergeometric tests were used to score TCR-TCR, TCR-HLA and TCR-CMV co-occurrence, with a repertoire-size bias correction applied to TCR pairs. In a later analysis, false discovery rates were estimated by permuting HLA or CMV assignments 20 times. A later analysis grouped co-occurring TCRs with DBSCAN, adding TCRdist sequence similarity when clustering within HLA-allele-positive subsets. Repertoires with fewer than 30,000 or more than 120,000 public chains, plus five repertoires with anomalous nucleotide sharing, were excluded from co-occurrence clustering. TCRdb retrieved this table from immuneACCESS and kept in-frame rearrangements only. Not all clones are present; in checked studies, unresolved V genes account for under half, and no reason is known for the remainder. Clonal size and the V and J genes are those of that table, whereas D and trimming came from the DNA. This sample's listing comprises some 110,000 clones. Clones ranked in the top ten supply less than 4.5% of the sample.

Concerning this clone: Its specific antigen is unknown.

The cysteine opens and the phenylalanine closes a CDR3 of 14 amino acids. Only the CDR3 DNA stays, 42 bases, in frame from base 1. Taken from the germline V gene, the CDR1 and CDR2 loops are LGHNA and YNFKEQ. Deletion took 1 base off V and 3 bases off J, with a span of 10 bases between the germline ends. The cohort consisted of some 730 healthy bone marrow donors. Cohort members were all nominally healthy when sampled, although unrecorded immune exposures were likely present. The donor tested CMV seronegative, placing the donor among the roughly 400 seronegative members of the cohort. A peripheral blood sample was provided by each donor, and peripheral blood mononuclear cells were used for TCR beta sequencing. Genomic DNA extraction from the blood cell samples was performed with the Qiagen DNeasy Blood Extraction Kit.

Sequenced: PBMCs. The chain couples TRBV4-2 to TRBJ2-7; D gene: possibly TRBD2, on 6 matching bases. The TCR sequence derives from a man aged 25-45 years in good health and CMV-seronegative. CDR3 reads: CASSQAGTHYEQYF. The DNA sequence follows: TGTGCCAGCAGCCAAGCCGGGACTCACTACGAGCAGTACTTC.